This T cell receptor (beta chain) was documented in a study of blood T cell repertoires in COVID-19. Study-wide background: Samples taken during acute and convalescent COVID-19 were collected in the United States, Italy and Spain.

Seattle patients were enrolled during active infection and followed longitudinally. This clone was seen a single time. Authors' processing steps: Nucleated cell number was recorded as an estimate derived from reference gene primer amplification. Here immunoSEQ multiplex PCR was the method, and the copy in TCRdb shows in-frame clones only, minus some. V and J calls plus clone size are reproduced from that table; the DNA served to infer D and trimming. This table has more than 85,000 clones, 80% to 90% appearing once. The clonotype was recovered from a human donor with COVID-19, enrolled during active disease. The donor label of this sample is uncertain. Sequencing input: peripheral blood.

The CDR3 reads CASSPLIRERAQHF. As DNA, the CDR3 is TGTGCCAGCAGTCCACTCATTCGGGAGCGGGCCCAGCATTTT. The genes are TRBV6-5 and TRBJ1-5; D not certain. The V gene's germline CDR1 is MNHEY and CDR2 SVGAGI. Trimming took off 5 bases at V and 11 bases at J, with 19 bases between the two ends. There are 14 residues in the CDR3.